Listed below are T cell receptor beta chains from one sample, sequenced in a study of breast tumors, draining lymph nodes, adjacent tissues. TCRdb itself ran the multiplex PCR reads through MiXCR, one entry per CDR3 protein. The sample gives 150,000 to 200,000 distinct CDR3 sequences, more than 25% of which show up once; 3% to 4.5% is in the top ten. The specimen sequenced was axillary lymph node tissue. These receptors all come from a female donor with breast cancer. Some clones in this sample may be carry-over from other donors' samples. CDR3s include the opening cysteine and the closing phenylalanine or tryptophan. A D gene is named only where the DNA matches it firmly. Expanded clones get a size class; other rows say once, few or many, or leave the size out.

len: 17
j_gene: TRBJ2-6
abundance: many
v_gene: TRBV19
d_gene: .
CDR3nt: TGTGCCAGTAGTATTGACAGAATCCTCTCTGGGGCCAACGTCCTGACTTTC
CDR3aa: CASSIDRILSGANVLTF

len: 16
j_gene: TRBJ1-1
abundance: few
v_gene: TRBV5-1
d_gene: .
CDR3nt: TGCGCCAGCAGCTTGACGGGCGGGAACTTGAAGGCTGAAGCTTTCTTT
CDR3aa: CASSLTGGNLKAEAFF

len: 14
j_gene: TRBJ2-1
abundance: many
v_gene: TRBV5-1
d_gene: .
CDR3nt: TGCGCCAGCAGCTTTGTCGGTTTCGAGACTCAGTGGTTCTTC
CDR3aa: CASSFVGFETQWFF

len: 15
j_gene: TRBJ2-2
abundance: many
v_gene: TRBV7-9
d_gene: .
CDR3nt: TGTGCCAGCAGCTTGAGGTCCGCGAACACCGGGGAGCTGTTTTTT
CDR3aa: CASSLRSANTGELFF

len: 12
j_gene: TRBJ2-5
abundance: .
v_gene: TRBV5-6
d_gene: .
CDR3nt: TGTGCCAGCAGCATTAGGGCGGCTACGCAGTACTTC
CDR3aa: CASSIRAATQYF

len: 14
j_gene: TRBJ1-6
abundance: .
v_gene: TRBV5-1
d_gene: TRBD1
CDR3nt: TGTGCCAGCAGCTTAAACCGGGACAGGGACCCCCTCCACTTT
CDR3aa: CASSLNRDRDPLHF

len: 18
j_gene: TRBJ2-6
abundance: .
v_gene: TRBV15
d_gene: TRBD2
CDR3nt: TGTGCCACCAGAAAACTAGCGGGATTACGGCCTGGGGCCAACGTCCTGACTTTC
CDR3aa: CATRKLAGLRPGANVLTF

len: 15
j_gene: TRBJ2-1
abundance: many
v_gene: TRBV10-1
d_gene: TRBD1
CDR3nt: TGCGCCAGCAGTGAGTCGAAACAGGGGCCAAATGAGCAGTTCTTC
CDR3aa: CASSESKQGPNEQFF

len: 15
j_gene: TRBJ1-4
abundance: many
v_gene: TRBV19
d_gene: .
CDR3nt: TGTGCCAGTAGTATCGGGAGAGCAACTAATGAAAAACTGTTTTTT
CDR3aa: CASSIGRATNEKLFF

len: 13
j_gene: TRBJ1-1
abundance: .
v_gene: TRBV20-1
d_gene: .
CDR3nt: TGCAGTGCCACAGGGTTCATGAACACTGAAGCTTTCTTT
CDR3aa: CSATGFMNTEAFF

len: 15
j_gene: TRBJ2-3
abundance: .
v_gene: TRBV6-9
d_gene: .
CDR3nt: TGTGCCAGCAAGCGTCAGGGGGACACCGGGGGTACGCAGTATTTT
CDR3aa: CASKRQGDTGGTQYF

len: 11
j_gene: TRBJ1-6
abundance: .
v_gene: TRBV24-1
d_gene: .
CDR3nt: TGTGCCACCAGTGAAGGGTTACCCCTCCACTTT
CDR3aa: CATSEGLPLHF

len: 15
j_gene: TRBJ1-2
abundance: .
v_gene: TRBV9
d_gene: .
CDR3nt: TGTGCCAGCAGCGTAACTAGGGAGGCTGACTATGGCTCCACCTTC
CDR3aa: CASSVTREADYGSTF

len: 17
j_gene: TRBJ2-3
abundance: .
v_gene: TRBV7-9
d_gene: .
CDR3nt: TGTGCCAGCAGTTCAGGCCTCCAGGCTGTGAGCACAGATACGCAGTATTTT
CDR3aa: CASSSGLQAVSTDTQYF

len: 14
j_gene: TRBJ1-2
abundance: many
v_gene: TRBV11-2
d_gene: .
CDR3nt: TGTGCCAGCAGCTTATTGGGAGGGAACTATGGCTACACCTTC
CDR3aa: CASSLLGGNYGYTF

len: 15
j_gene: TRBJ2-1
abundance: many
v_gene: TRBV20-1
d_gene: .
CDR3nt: TGCAGTGCAACAAGCGGAAAAAGCTCCTACAATGAGCAGTTCTTC
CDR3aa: CSATSGKSSYNEQFF

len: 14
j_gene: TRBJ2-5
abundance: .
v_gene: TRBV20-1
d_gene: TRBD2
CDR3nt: TGCAGTGCTAGACTAGCGGGGAGGAGAGAGACCCAGTACTTC
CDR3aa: CSARLAGRRETQYF

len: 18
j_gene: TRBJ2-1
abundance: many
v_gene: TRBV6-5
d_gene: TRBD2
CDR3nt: TGTGCCAGCAGCTATGGACTAGCGGTTATAGCGAGGGACAATGAGCAGTTCTTC
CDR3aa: CASSYGLAVIARDNEQFF